These 10 T cell receptor beta chains were sequenced from one sample in a study of cytomegalovirus exposure and HLA in healthy donors. The PCR contained 60 Vbeta and 13 Jbeta primers. Assay: immunoSEQ multiplex PCR; the TCRdb copy retains only in-frame clones and omits some. The data show 150,000 to 200,000 clones, with 75% to 85% seen just once and 1.6% held by the top ten. The sample taken for sequencing was PBMCs. The receptors originated from a woman aged 45-65 years in good health and CMV-seronegative.

The CDR3 sequence is CASSEAGGGGALQETQYF. CDR3 DNA sequence: TGTGCCAGCAGTGAAGCGGGGGGGGGTGGGGCTCTACAAGAGACCCAGTACTTC. The chain combines TRBV2 with TRBJ2-5; 7 bases line up with TRBD2. Looked up from germline, CDR1 is SNHLY and CDR2 is FYNNEI. With 0 bases clipped from V and 2 bases from J, the junction kept 12 bases outside the gene matches. This CDR3 has 18 residues.

V and J are TRBV27 and TRBJ1-1, with TRBD1 identical over 7 bases. Losses at the gene ends were 5 bases for V and 0 bases for J; bases not matched to a gene: 6. Looked up from germline, CDR1 is MNHEY and CDR2 is SMNVEV (reference sequence). The CDR3 is 15 amino acids. CDR3 nucleotides: TGTGCCAGCAGTCCCCACGGGACAGTGAACACTGAAGCTTTCTTT. Translation gives CASSPHGTVNTEAFF.

V and J are TRBV7-2 and TRBJ1-1, with 7 bases aligning to TRBD1. V trimming: 7 bases; J trimming: 1 base; junction bases outside the gene matches: 15. Germline V CDR1 and CDR2: SGHTA, FQGNSA. This CDR3 contains 17 residues. This CDR3 is CASNPPVGQRWNTEAFF. DNA of the CDR3: TGTGCCAGCAACCCACCGGTGGGACAGAGATGGAACACTGAAGCTTTCTTT.

This clone was detected only a few times. The chain carries TRBV6-1 and TRBJ1-5; 9 nucleotides match TRBD1. Per the germline V gene, CDR1 is MNHNS and CDR2 is SASEGT. CDR3 size: 13 residues. Losses at the gene ends were 6 bases for V and 5 bases for J; bases not matched to a gene: 2. CDR3 in amino acids: CASRRQGDQPQHF. The CDR3 nucleotides read TGTGCCAGCAGGAGACAGGGGGATCAGCCCCAGCATTTT.

The chain combines TRBV19 with TRBJ1-1, with D possibly being TRBD1 (5 bases). Per the germline V gene, CDR1 is LNHDA and CDR2 is SQIVND (reference sequence). The CDR3 length is 13 residues. V gave up 5 bases and J gave up 5 bases, with 12 bases separating them. CDR3 loop: CASSWKGWTEAFF. The CDR3, as DNA: TGTGCCAGTAGTTGGAAGGGGTGGACTGAAGCTTTCTTT.

This chain links TRBV5-4 with TRBJ2-2, with 16 nucleotides matching TRBD2. The germline V gene has CDR1 SGHNT and CDR2 YYREEE (reference sequence). The CDR3 is made up of 17 amino acids. J was trimmed by 5 bases and V by 4 bases; bases with no gene match: 5. This chain's CDR3 is CASSIGTSGGGTGELFF. The CDR3 bases are TGTGCCAGCAGCATCGGGACTAGCGGGGGGGGTACCGGGGAGCTGTTTTTT. Complete variable domain (other parts from reference TRBV5-4 and TRBJ2-2): ETGVTQSPTHLIKTRGQQVTLRCSSQSGHNTVSWYQQALGQGPQFIFQYYREEENGRGNFPPRFSGLQFPNYSSELNVNALELDDSALYLCASSIGTSGGGTGELFFGEGSRLTVL.

This chain joins TRBV27 and TRBJ1-4; 10 bases fit TRBD1. Trimming at V came to 2 bases and at J to 4 bases, leaving 16 bases not matched to a gene. Looked up from germline, CDR1 is MNHEY and CDR2 is SMNVEV (reference sequence). The CDR3 totals 20 residues. This CDR3 is CASSLLRGTGTGAYNEKLFF. In DNA, the CDR3 is TGTGCCAGCAGTTTACTCCGGGGCACAGGGACAGGGGCCTATAATGAAAAACTGTTTTTT.

This clone was picked up one time. This chain uses TRBV5-1 with TRBJ2-5; D ambiguous. CDR1 and CDR2 (germline): SGHRS, YFSETQ. Deletions cut 1 base from V and 2 bases from J, with 9 bases between. CDR3 length: 14 residues. CDR3 sequence: CASSLWAGQETQYF. CDR3 coding DNA: TGCGCCAGCAGCTTGTGGGCAGGACAAGAGACCCAGTACTTC.

The rearrangement joins TRBV14 to TRBJ1-2; possibly TRBD1 for D (6 bases). Trimming removed 3 bases from V and 4 bases from J, with 12 bases in between. The CDR3 sequence is 14 residues long. Germline CDR1 and CDR2: SGHDN and FVKESK. The CDR3 protein is CASSHNRVFYGYTF. The CDR3 DNA is TGTGCCAGCAGCCATAACAGGGTGTTCTATGGCTACACCTTC.

The J gene is TRBJ1-1, the V gene TRBV19; tentatively, D is TRBD1 (5 bases). The CDR3 length is 12 residues. Germline CDR1 reads LNHDA; CDR2 reads SQIVND (reference sequence). Trimming took off 4 bases at V and 3 bases at J, with 6 bases between the two ends. The CDR3 bases are TGTGCCAGTAGTAGGGACTACACTGAAGCTTTCTTT. Translating gives CASSRDYTEAFF.